The 25 T cell receptor beta chains given below trace back to one sample, sequenced in a study of T cells after yellow fever vaccination (dated by TCRdb to between 2018 and 2021). Libraries were prepared through 5' RACE. Instrument on record: Illumina HiSeq 2500. TCRdb reprocessing: public reads trimmed at Q25 with fastp, clones called with MiXCR, in-frame beta chains kept. Duplicate CDR3 protein sequences are folded into a single record with the most common DNA and genes. The sample has about 85,000 distinct CDR3 sequences on record, 13% of them singletons. The top ten hold approximately 25% of the sample. The sample's treatment or condition label, in plain terms: live attenuated yellow fever vaccine strain. The sequencing used CD8+ T cells not binding an NS4B(214-222) dextramer, sorted from PBMCs, collected 21 days after the first yellow fever vaccination. This sample's cell subset or site label indicates: NS4B epitope dextramer-negative CD8 T cells. The receptors here all came from a man in his late teens or twenties who received the YFV17D yellow fever vaccine.

The sample holds a few counts of this clonotype. This chain uses TRBV7-2 with TRBJ2-1; D perhaps matches TRBD1 (8 bases). The germline CDR1 and CDR2 sequences are SGHTA and FQGNSA. This CDR3 is built from 15 residues. Between the trimmed V and J ends, which lost 7 bases and 2 bases, there was a span of 15 bases. The CDR3 loop is CASTQGAGAYNEQFF. The DNA of the CDR3 is TGTGCCAGCACCCAGGGGGCGGGGGCCTACAATGAGCAGTTCTTC.

The chain couples TRBV6-2 or TRBV6-3 to TRBJ2-2; D is ambiguous. The V end lost 2 bases, the J end lost 3 bases, and 10 bases lay between the germline ends. CDR3 size: 15 residues. The germline V gene has CDR1 MNHEY and CDR2 SVGEGT. DNA for the CDR3: TGTGCCAGCAGTTACCCCCCTGCGGACACCGGGGAGCTGTTTTTT. The encoded protein is CASSYPPADTGELFF.

This clonotype has more than one count but fewer than ten. J is TRBJ2-1 and V is TRBV14; no firm D call. The CDR3 sequence is 13 residues long. CDR1 is SGHDN and CDR2 is FVKESK in the germline V gene. The V gene lost 1 base and the J gene lost 2 bases, with 3 bases spanning the gap. The CDR3 DNA reads as TGTGCCAGCAGCCAAGGGGCCTACAATGAGCAGTTCTTC. This codes for CASSQGAYNEQFF.

The gene calls are TRBV4-3 and TRBJ2-1, with 7 bases identical to TRBD1. The CDR3 runs 13 residues. The J segment lost 7 bases and the V segment lost 4 bases, leaving 4 bases of the junction unmatched. CDR1 and CDR2 from the germline V gene are LGHNA and YSLEER. This chain's CDR3 is CASSRGTANEQFF. The CDR3 DNA follows: TGCGCCAGCAGCCGAGGGACAGCAAATGAGCAGTTCTTC.

The V gene is TRBV7-8, the J gene TRBJ2-2; unclear D gene. The CDR3 covers 16 residues. The V gene's germline CDR1 is SGHVS and CDR2 FQNEAQ. V was pared by 5 bases and J by 1 base, with 14 bases between. CDR3 sequence (DNA): TGTGCCAGCAGCCAGAAGACCATACAGAACACCGGGGAGCTGTTTTTT. Translating it yields CASSQKTIQNTGELFF.

This chain links TRBV4-1 with TRBJ2-1; 8 bases line up with TRBD1. This CDR3 contains 15 residues. Losses at the gene ends were 0 bases for V and 6 bases for J; bases not matched to a gene: 4. Looked up from germline, CDR1 is MGHRA and CDR2 is YSYEKL. The CDR3 sequence is CASSQEDRAANEQFF. In nucleotides, the CDR3 is TGCGCCAGCAGCCAAGAGGACAGGGCGGCCAATGAGCAGTTCTTC.

This clonotype was picked up a small number of times. The gene calls are TRBV11-2 and TRBJ2-4; D unresolved. V was cut by 3 bases and J by 0 bases, with 15 bases left in between. From germline, CDR1 is SGHAT and CDR2 FQNNGV. This CDR3 is built from 17 residues. CDR3 in DNA: TGTGCCAGCAGCTTTGGTCCCCTGACGGTAGCCAAAAACATTCAGTACTTC. It encodes CASSFGPLTVAKNIQYF.

This clonotype was seen once. The rearrangement joins TRBV7-9 to TRBJ2-3; D uncertain. Germline V gene lookup returns CDR1 SEHNR and CDR2 FQNEAQ (reference sequence). V was clipped by 5 bases and J by 2 bases, with 20 bases between them. The CDR3 spans 17 residues. The DNA of the CDR3 is TGTGCCAGCAGCCGATCCTTAGGTCACGTTCTCACAGATACGCAGTATTTT. The encoded protein is CASSRSLGHVLTDTQYF.

CDR3 sequence reads: CASTHLRNIYTGELFF. DNA of the CDR3: TGTGCCAGCACACACCTCCGGAACATCTACACCGGGGAGCTGTTTTTT. This chain connects TRBV12-3 or TRBV12-4 to TRBJ2-2; no reliable D call. The CDR3 is 16 amino acids. Trimming took 7 bases from V and 3 from J, leaving 18 bases between them.

The V gene is TRBV7-6, the J gene TRBJ1-1; perhaps TRBD1 as D (6 bases). The CDR3 has 12 amino acids. The germline CDR1 and CDR2 sequences are SGHVS and FNYEAQ. The CDR3 DNA follows: TGTGTAACTTCTCGAGGGGGGACTGAAGCTTTCTTT. The encoded protein is CVTSRGGTEAFF.

This clonotype was picked up a small number of times. V gene TRBV10-3 combines with J gene TRBJ1-2, with TRBD1 matching 9 bases. Germline values: CDR1 ENHRY, CDR2 SYGVKD. V shed 10 bases, J shed 3 bases, and the junction held 9 bases outside the gene matches. This CDR3 contains 14 residues. CDR3 coding DNA: TGTGCCACACCCAGACAGGGGGGGTACTATGGCTACACCTTC. Protein: CATPRQGGYYGYTF.

The chain employs TRBV20-1 and TRBJ2-7, with TRBD2 as a possible D gene (5 bases). The CDR3 covers 13 residues. Trimming left V 4 bases short and J 2 bases short, with 12 bases between. Germline V gene lookup returns CDR1 DFQATT and CDR2 SNEGSKA (reference sequence). CDR3 nucleotide sequence: TGCAGTGCTACATCCGTGGGAGCCTACGAGCAGTACGTC. Translating gives CSATSVGAYEQYV.

The chain couples TRBV27 to TRBJ2-7; D may match TRBD1 or TRBD2 (5 bases each). Germline CDR1 is MNHEY and CDR2 is SMNVEV (reference sequence). The CDR3 has 12 amino acids. The V end lost 8 bases, the J end lost 2 bases, and 10 bases lay between the germline ends. The CDR3 region is CASGGGTYEQYF. The CDR3 DNA reads as TGTGCCAGCGGTGGGGGAACCTACGAGCAGTACTTC.

Sample share makes this clonotype medium-sized. The CDR3 region is CASSQVRTGYGYTF. CDR3 in DNA: TGCGCCAGCAGCCAAGTAAGGACGGGTTATGGCTACACCTTC. The rearrangement links TRBV4-1 to TRBJ1-2; D unclear. The germline CDR1 and CDR2 sequences are MGHRA and YSYEKL. Trimming left V 1 base short and J 5 bases short, with 11 bases between. The CDR3 is 14 amino acids.

The V gene is TRBV27, the J gene TRBJ2-1, with 11 bases fitting TRBD2. Germline V gene sequence: CDR1 MNHEY, CDR2 SMNVEV (reference sequence). J lost 7 bases, V lost 5 bases, and 10 bases had no gene match. This CDR3 is 16 amino acids long. The CDR3 region has the DNA TGTGCCAGCAGTCTCATAGCGGGGGGGCTGACTAATGAGCAGTTCTTC. Amino acid sequence: CASSLIAGGLTNEQFF.

Only a few counts were recorded for this clonotype. As DNA, the CDR3 is TGCAGCGCCCGCGGGGGGCGAAACAATGAGCAGTTCTTC. Its translation: CSARGGRNNEQFF. This rearrangement joins TRBV29-1 to TRBJ2-1; TRBD2 agrees at 8 bases. The trim removed 7 bases at V and 5 bases at J, leaving 7 bases unmatched. Germline-derived CDR1 and CDR2 are SQVTM and ANQGSEA. The CDR3 totals 13 residues.

This clonotype has only a few counts. The rearrangement links TRBV10-3 to TRBJ2-5; D perhaps matches TRBD2 (5 bases). Trimming stripped 6 bases from V and 0 bases from J, with 11 bases between. The CDR3 is made up of 14 amino acids. CDR1 and CDR2 from the germline V gene are ENHRY and SYGVKD. CDR3 nucleotide sequence: TGTGCCATCAGCTGGGAGCGGAACCAAGAGACCCAGTACTTC. Translation gives CAISWERNQETQYF.

The V call is TRBV13, the J call TRBJ2-7, with unresolved D. The length of the CDR3 is 13 residues. Trimming shortened V by 2 bases and J by 6 bases, and 11 bases separated the two germline ends. CDR1 and CDR2 from the germline V gene are PRHDT and FYEKMQ (reference sequence). The CDR3 sequence is CASSLSRASEQYV. CDR3 bases: TGTGCCAGCAGCTTAAGTAGGGCCAGCGAGCAGTACGTC.

This clonotype has more than one count but fewer than ten. The chain couples TRBV6-2 or TRBV6-3 to TRBJ2-7; D is unresolved. This CDR3 is 11 amino acids long. Trimming left V 2 bases short and J 7 bases short, with 6 bases between. Germline V gives CDR1 MNHEY, CDR2 SVGEGT. The DNA of the CDR3 is TGTGCCAGCAGTTACCCTAGTGAGCAGTACTTC. Amino acid sequence: CASSYPSEQYF.

This clonotype was recorded a few times. The chain carries TRBV18 and TRBJ2-1; possible D gene TRBD2, 5 bases. Per germline, CDR1 KGHSH and CDR2 LQKENI. V shed 4 bases and J shed 5 bases, with 21 bases lying between them. The CDR3 totals 17 residues. This CDR3 is CASSLTPRTDGNNEQFF. DNA for the CDR3: TGTGCCAGCTCACTAACACCGAGGACGGACGGGAACAATGAGCAGTTCTTC. Drawing the rest from reference TRBV18 and TRBJ2-1, the complete variable domain is NAGVMQNPRHLVRRRGQEARLRCSPMKGHSHVYWYRQLPEEGLKFMVYLQKENIIDESGMPKERFSAEFPKEGPSILRIQQVVRGDSAAYFCASSLTPRTDGNNEQFFGPGTRLTVL.

The chain has TRBV6-5 and TRBJ2-7; D is unresolved. CDR3 length equals 13 residues. From germline, CDR1 is MNHEY and CDR2 SVGAGI. Trimming removed 10 bases at V and 7 bases at J, with 20 bases between. The CDR3 here is CATNRPSYGEQYF. The DNA for the CDR3 is TGTGCCACAAACCGGCCTTCATATGGGGAGCAGTACTTC.

This clonotype was counted only a few times. The J gene is TRBJ2-7, the V gene TRBV27; tentatively, D is TRBD1 or TRBD2 (5 bases each). V gave up 2 bases and J gave up 6 bases, with 11 bases separating them. Germline CDR1 and CDR2: MNHEY and SMNVEV (reference sequence). The CDR3 is made up of 13 amino acids. CDR3 in DNA: TGTGCCAGCAGTTTAAACAGGAGGACCGAGCAGTACGTC. Translated: CASSLNRRTEQYV.

The V gene is TRBV29-1, the J gene TRBJ2-5; D is undetermined. The germline V gene encodes CDR1 SQVTM and CDR2 ANQGSEA. The length of the CDR3 is 11 residues. The V gene lost 6 bases and the J gene lost 1 base, with 6 bases spanning the gap. The CDR3 nucleotides read TGCAGCGTCCAAACCCAAGAGACCCAGTACTTC. It yields the protein CSVQTQETQYF.

V gene TRBV10-3 combines with J gene TRBJ2-5; D gene uncertain. V lost 3 bases to trimming and J lost 2 bases, with 13 bases between them. In germline, CDR1 is ENHRY, CDR2 SYGVKD. There are 15 residues in the CDR3. The CDR3 nucleotides read TGTGCCATCAGTGAAACGAATAGGGCTCAAGAGACCCAGTACTTC. Translating gives CAISETNRAQETQYF.

This clonotype was found a few times. CDR3 DNA: TGCGCCAGCAGCCCAAACAGGGGGCCCACTGAAGCTTTCTTT. This codes for CASSPNRGPTEAFF. This chain joins TRBV4-1 and TRBJ1-1, with 9 bases identical to TRBD1. V was clipped by 4 bases and J by 4 bases; unmatched bases: 4. Germline assignment: CDR1 MGHRA and CDR2 YSYEKL. This CDR3 comprises 14 residues.